This is a list of T cell receptor beta chains from one sample in a study of neoadjuvant nivolumab and ipilimumab in lung cancer. TCRdb's copy holds only in-frame clones and misses some; the assay was immunoSEQ multiplex PCR. The table lists about 13,000 clones, 95% of them singletons. The sequencing used peripheral blood, collected after neoadjuvant nivolumab, alone or with ipilimumab, at or shortly before surgery. The receptors were gathered from an adult with non-small cell lung cancer. CDR3s include the opening cysteine and the closing phenylalanine or tryptophan. The order of the fields is D gene, V gene, clone size, J gene, CDR3 DNA, CDR3 protein. The D gene is left open where the match is weak. Rows may omit the clone size; those that give it use once, few, many or a size class.

>NA|TRBV19|NA|TRBJ2-5
TGTGCCAGTAGCGGTTCGGGATCGGCGGGAGAGACCCAGTACTTC
CASSGSGSAGETQYF
>NA|TRBV27|once|TRBJ2-3
TGTGCCAGCAGTCCCTTATTAGCTGTAGCAGATACGCAGTATTTT
CASSPLLAVADTQYF
>TRBD2|TRBV5-1|NA|TRBJ2-4
TGCGCCAGCAGTGGACTAGCGGGCGGGGGGTCCAAAAACATTCAGTACTTC
CASSGLAGGGSKNIQYF
>TRBD1|TRBV27|once|TRBJ2-5
TGTGCCAGCGCCATTCCGTCGACAGGGGGTTTTCAAGAGACCCAGTACTTC
CASAIPSTGGFQETQYF
>NA|TRBV4-2|NA|TRBJ2-3
TGTGCCAGCAGCCAAGGGGGACAAAGCACAGATACGCAGTATTTT
CASSQGGQSTDTQYF
>NA|TRBV19|NA|TRBJ2-7
TGTGCCAGTAGTATAGGGGCAGGGACCCTCTCCTACGAGCAGTACTTC
CASSIGAGTLSYEQYF
>NA|TRBV7-2|NA|TRBJ1-4
TGTGCCAGCAGCTTAGAAGGGAAAAGGGGAAAACTGTTTTTT
CASSLEGKRGKLFF
>TRBD2|TRBV7-2|once|TRBJ2-2
TGTGCCAGCAGCTCCGGGACTAGCGGGAGTCTAGGTGCTGGGGAGCTGTTTTTT
CASSSGTSGSLGAGELFF
>NA|TRBV6-1|NA|TRBJ1-1
TGTGCCAGCAGCCAAAGGAACAGAGAGAACACTGAAGCTTTCTTT
CASSQRNRENTEAFF
>TRBD1|TRBV5-8|NA|TRBJ1-2
TGTGCCAGCAGCTTTAACGTTGGGACAGGCTATGGCTACACCTTC
CASSFNVGTGYGYTF
>TRBD2|TRBV6-6|NA|TRBJ2-5
TGTGCCAGCCGGGAGGACCCTAGCGGACAAGAGACCCAGTACTTC
CASREDPSGQETQYF
>TRBD2|TRBV7-9|NA|TRBJ2-1
TGTGCCAGCAGCTTACCAGGGACTAGCGTCAATGAGCAGTTCTTC
CASSLPGTSVNEQFF
>NA|TRBV30|NA|TRBJ2-5
TGTGCCTGGAGTGGTAGACAAGAGACCCAGTACTTC
CAWSGRQETQYF
>NA|TRBV7-8|NA|TRBJ1-1
TGTGCCAGCAGCCCCGACAAAAACACTGAAGCTTTCTTT
CASSPDKNTEAFF
>TRBD2|TRBV5-1|NA|TRBJ2-5
TGCGCCAGCAGCTTCCGACTAGCGGGAGACCAAGAGACCCAGTACTTC
CASSFRLAGDQETQYF
>NA|TRBV7-9|NA|TRBJ2-5
TGTGCCAGCAGCCCCAGCGCAGGGGGGTCCGGAGAGACCCAGTACTTC
CASSPSAGGSGETQYF
>NA|TRBV29-1|NA|TRBJ2-1
TGCAGCACGGGGAGTGTTATCCGCAATGAGCAGTTCTTC
CSTGSVIRNEQFF
>TRBD2|TRBV5-6|NA|TRBJ2-7
TGTGCCAGCAGCTTCTCTCGGGACTACACCTACGAGCAGTACTTC
CASSFSRDYTYEQYF
>NA|TRBV6-1|NA|TRBJ2-7
TGTGCCAGCAGGGCCGCGGTCACCGCGCCCTACGAGCAGTACTTC
CASRAAVTAPYEQYF
>NA|TRBV27|NA|TRBJ2-7
TGTGCCAGCAAACTCGGGACACACTCCTACGAGCAGTACTTC
CASKLGTHSYEQYF
>TRBD1|TRBV7-9|NA|TRBJ1-1
TGTGCCAGCAGCGCATTGACAGGGACTGAAGCTTTCTTT
CASSALTGTEAFF
>NA|TRBV18|once|TRBJ2-7
TGTGCCAGCTCACTCAGGGGGTCGGGGACTACCAGCGAGCAGTACTTC
CASSLRGSGTTSEQYF
>NA|TRBV10-3|NA|TRBJ2-2
TGTGCCGTCTCGACACCCGCGAACACCGGGGAGCTGTTTTTT
CAVSTPANTGELFF
>TRBD1|TRBV7-2|NA|TRBJ2-7
TGTGCCAGCAGCTTATCACAGGGGGCTTTAGGGGAGCAGTACTTC
CASSLSQGALGEQYF
>NA|TRBV18|NA|TRBJ2-7
TGTGCCAGCCCACCACGGCAGGGGACCTACGAGCAGTACTTC
CASPPRQGTYEQYF
>TRBD1|TRBV27|NA|TRBJ1-2
TGTGCCAGCAGCATAACGGGACAGGGTTATGGCTACACCTTC
CASSITGQGYGYTF
>NA|TRBV12-5|NA|TRBJ2-5
TGTGCTAGTGGCCCCGGACAGAGGGAGACCCAGTACTTC
CASGPGQRETQYF